This TCR beta chain appears in the sequencing data of a study of blood T cell repertoires in COVID-19 (dated by TCRdb to about 2020). Background for the entire study: The collaborator samples originated in the United States, Italy and Spain and spanned the acute and convalescent phases of COVID-19. The repertoires were released in a freely available public database meant as a resource for research on the immune response to SARS-CoV-2. Samples came from the ongoing ImmuneRACE study (first 160 participants) plus 1,254 subjects from 6 global collaborators. The material from the prospective study consisted of cDNA or gDNA derived from T cells, B-cell-depleted T cells, or PBMCs. The dataset comprised deeply sampled blood TCRbeta repertoires from subjects exposed to, actively infected with, or recovered from COVID-19. Sample metadata almost always included a de-identified subject ID, COVID-19 status, age in years and sex. Where available, HLA class I and class II types were obtained from metadata supplied by the sample provider rather than from assay-based typing. General study outcomes and caveats: The quantity of clinical and demographic metadata differed by source and by participant and was supplied without curation.

The immunoSEQ Assay, a bias-controlled multiplex PCR, was used to amplify TCRbeta CDR3 regions from genomic DNA. As for the authors' bioinformatics: The number of nucleated cells in each sample was estimated by amplification of reference gene primers within the assay. To quantify the absolute abundance of each unique TCRbeta CDR3 rearrangement, sequence reads were collapsed and filtered. For each sample, productive Simpson clonality was calculated by taking the square root of Simpson's diversity index across productive rearrangements. What TCRdb holds here is the immuneACCESS table cut down to in-frame rearrangements. Part of the clones is not present; checked against another copy, under half of the missing clones reflect an unresolved V gene, and the others are unexplained. V, J and clone size reflect that table, while D and trimming were determined from the DNA. This sample has more than 200,000 clones in its table, and about 90% of those were observed once. Together, the top ten hold roughly 3% of the sample.

Collaborating institutions collected whole blood in K2EDTA tubes following their own protocols. For TCRbeta analysis, collaborator samples were shipped as frozen whole blood, as isolated PBMCs, or as DNA extracted from either sample type. To note about this clone: The antigen it recognizes is unknown. Base qualities are not recorded, but no much larger clone differs from it by a single base.

CDR1 and CDR2, per the germline V gene, are SGHRS and YFSETQ. V trim: 3 bases; J trim: 7 bases; unmatched bases: 8. Its CDR3 holds 16 amino acids, cysteine through phenylalanine. Only the CDR3 portion is preserved as DNA: 48 bases, with reading frame beginning at the first base. The chain was built from TRBV5-1 and TRBJ1-4; 11 bases in between match TRBD1. This receptor was identified in a man between 18 and 35 years old with active or convalescent COVID-19. Sample: peripheral blood. The nucleotide sequence is given as TGCGCCAGCAGCTCAGGACAGGGGGCATCTGGTGAAAAACTGTTTTTT. It specifies CASSSGQGASGEKLFF. The reference TRBV5-1 and TRBJ1-4 proteins fill in what lies around the CDR3, so the full variable domain reads KAGVTQTPRYLIKTRGQQVTLSCSPISGHRSVSWYQQTPGQGLQFLFEYFSETQRNKGNFPGRFSGRQFSNSRSEMNVSTLELGDSALYLCASSSGQGASGEKLFFGSGTQLSVL.